Following are 9 T cell receptor beta chains from one sample sequenced in a study of T cells after yellow fever vaccination. Via MiXCR, TCRdb re-called the 5' RACE reads, giving one row per CDR3 protein. This sample carries around 320,000 distinct CDR3 sequences, about 4.5% of them seen once, and the ten largest clones take roughly a fifth. The sequences come from PBMCs, collected 15 days after the yellow fever booster vaccination. Every receptor here comes from a young man who received the YFV17D yellow fever vaccine.

In this sample, this clonotype turned up many times. The chain couples TRBV7-2 to TRBJ2-7; tentatively, D is TRBD1 or TRBD2 (6 bases each). Germline CDR1 is SGHTA and CDR2 is FQGNSA. The CDR3 consists of 13 residues. The V gene lost 8 bases and the J gene lost 2 bases, with 13 bases spanning the gap. CDR3 loop: CASSRDTPYEQYF. The CDR3 DNA reads TGTGCCAGCTCGCGGGACACACCCTACGAGCAGTACTTC.

There are many counts of this clonotype. V is TRBV5-1 and J is TRBJ2-4, with D unclear. The CDR3 contains 14 residues. Germline-derived CDR1 and CDR2 are SGHRS and YFSETQ. The V end was cut by 2 bases, the J end by 7 bases, with 13 bases between. CDR3 coding DNA: TGCGCCAGCAGCTTTGGGCTTAAGAATAACATTCAGTACTTC. This gives the protein CASSFGLKNNIQYF. Combining the CDR3 with reference TRBV5-1 and TRBJ2-4 gives the whole variable domain KAGVTQTPRYLIKTRGQQVTLSCSPISGHRSVSWYQQTPGQGLQFLFEYFSETQRNKGNFPGRFSGRQFSNSRSEMNVSTLELGDSALYLCASSFGLKNNIQYFGAGTRLSVL.

This chain connects TRBV27 to TRBJ2-1; 10 nucleotides match TRBD1. The CDR3 is 15 residues long. V shed 8 bases, J shed 7 bases, and the junction held 11 bases outside the gene matches. From germline, CDR1 is MNHEY and CDR2 SMNVEV (reference sequence). The CDR3 region is CASRPGTGEYNEQFF. CDR3 coding DNA: TGTGCCAGCCGCCCCGGGACAGGGGAGTATAATGAGCAGTTCTTC.

The CDR3 sequence: CASRRTGGQETQYF. For the CDR3, the DNA is TGTGCCAGCAGACGAACAGGGGGCCAAGAGACCCAGTACTTC. The chain employs TRBV6-2 or TRBV6-3 and TRBJ2-5; 8 positions match TRBD1. Trimming cost V 6 bases and J 1 base; bases outside gene matches: 4. There are 14 residues in the CDR3. CDR1 is MNHEY, CDR2 SVGEGT, per germline.

The table lists this clonotype with many counts. CDR3: CASSHRTGFQPQHF. CDR3 coding DNA: TGCGCCAGCAGCCACCGAACAGGGTTTCAGCCCCAGCATTTT. V usage is TRBV4-1 and J usage is TRBJ1-5; D is perhaps TRBD1 (6 bases). Germline loops: CDR1 MGHRA, CDR2 YSYEKL. The germline V and J ends were trimmed by 3 bases and 6 bases, with 12 bases remaining between them. The CDR3 is 14 residues long.

This chain links TRBV12-3 or TRBV12-4 with TRBJ1-6; D is possibly TRBD1 (5 bases). CDR3 size: 15 residues. V lost 4 bases to trimming and J lost 3 bases, with 10 bases between them. CDR3 DNA: TGTGCCAGCAGTTCCCGGGACCTCTATAATTCACCCCTCCACTTT. Protein product: CASSSRDLYNSPLHF.

Ten or more counts support this clonotype. This chain joins TRBV7-2 and TRBJ2-1, with TRBD2 as a possible D gene (7 bases). V was cut by 3 bases and J by 6 bases, with 15 bases left in between. The germline V gene has CDR1 SGHTA and CDR2 FQGNSA. This CDR3 is 15 amino acids long. The CDR3 region has the DNA TGTGCCAGCAGCTTGGGGGGGGCCACCTCCAATGAGCAGTTCTTC. This encodes CASSLGGATSNEQFF.

This clonotype was recorded only once. The rearrangement joins TRBV11-1 to TRBJ2-1; D is possibly TRBD2 (5 bases). This CDR3 is 15 amino acids long. V lost 3 bases, J lost 4 bases, and 13 bases lay in between. Germline V gene data show CDR1 as SGHAT and CDR2 as FQDESV (reference sequence). The CDR3 region has the DNA TGTGCCAGCAGCTTGAGGGAGACTCAGTACAATGAGCAGTTCTTC. Translating it yields CASSLRETQYNEQFF.

In this sample, this clonotype turned up many times. A read error may account for a junction end that differs from germline. This chain links TRBV12-3 or TRBV12-4 with TRBJ2-3, with TRBD2 identical over 12 bases. The CDR3 spans 15 residues. CDR3 amino acids: CASSLAGGDPDTQYF. The CDR3 nucleotides are TGTGCCAGCAGTCTAGCGGGGGGGGACCCAGATACGCAGTATTTT.